This entry describes one T cell receptor (beta chain). Its cognate antigen has yet to be identified. The input lacks base qualities; no much larger clone sits a single base away. The library was prepared using RT-PCR. The run used an Illumina HiSeq 2500. Using fastp trimming at Q25 and MiXCR clonotype assembly, TCRdb reanalyzed the public sequencing data and kept in-frame beta chains. Rows merge per CDR3 protein into single entries with the most common DNA and genes. A total of a few hundred thousand distinct CDR3 sequences appear in this sample, approximately 15% of them only once. More than 9.5% of the sample is taken by the ten largest. The data derive from a study of response to subunit inactivated influenza vaccine (dated by TCRdb to the late 2010s). Turning to the overall study: To follow how T cells responded to a trivalent subunit inactivated influenza vaccine, the researchers relied on deep quantitative profiling of the T cell receptor repertoire. General conclusions and limits of the study: It was suggested by the authors that each seasonal influenza vaccination may recruit only a limited number of new T cells.

Here the sequenced sample was PBMCs from blood, taken about 12 days after vaccination. The origin of this receptor is a man in his fifties or sixties who received an inactivated influenza vaccine. Donor details come from another sample of the same person, matched by shared clones.

The DNA sequence is as follows: TGCAGCGTTGATCGGCAGGCTGGGGCCAACGTCCTGACTTTC. It translates as CSVDRQAGANVLTF. The chain joins TRBV29-1 to TRBJ2-6; the D segment cannot be called with confidence. The CDR3 goes from the cysteine to the phenylalanine over 14 residues. Just CDR3 DNA is preserved here, 42 bases in frame from base 1. CDR1 and CDR2 were assigned from the germline V gene as SQVTM and ANQGSEA. The V and J ends are trimmed by 3 bases and 2 bases, leaving 8 bases between them.